This TCR beta chain was profiled in a study of cytomegalovirus exposure and HLA in healthy donors. The wider study: The study's early data release held about 80 million unique TCRs from HLA-typed donors. Points from the study as a whole: Cytomegalovirus association was assigned to about 150 TCR beta chains.

This CDR3 has 14 residues. From germline, CDR1 is SGHRS and CDR2 YFSETQ. Trimming took 0 bases from V and 7 from J, leaving 11 bases between them. PCR involved 60 Vbeta and 13 Jbeta primers. The assay was immunoSEQ multiplex PCR, and TCRdb's table has in-frame clones only and misses some. Recorded here are some 110,000 clones; the top ten clones represent roughly 6.6%. Those who donated were healthy bone marrow donors. Donors likely had unrecorded immune exposures despite being nominally healthy when sampled. About this clone: What it recognizes is unknown.

This rearrangement joins TRBV5-1 to TRBJ1-5; D uncertain. The sequence was obtained from a man aged 35-49 years in good health and CMV-seropositive. Material: PBMCs. The CDR3 loop reads CASSLESGNQPQHF. The CDR3 coding sequence is TGCGCCAGCAGCTTGGAATCGGGGAACCAGCCCCAGCATTTT.